The 29 T cell receptor beta chains below come from one sample, sequenced in a study of cytomegalovirus exposure and HLA in healthy donors. The PCR used 60 Vbeta and 13 Jbeta primers. The table came from immunoSEQ multiplex PCR; TCRdb's copy has only in-frame clones and leaves some out. The sample shows roughly 140,000 clones, around 65% of them seen only once. Sequenced sample: PBMCs. The source is a woman in her thirties in good health and CMV-seropositive.

This sequence joins TRBV18 and TRBJ2-7, with 7 bases fitting TRBD1. The trim removed 4 bases at V and 4 bases at J, leaving 1 base unmatched. Germline V gene sequence: CDR1 KGHSH, CDR2 LQKENI. The CDR3 extends over 12 amino acids. CDR3 nucleotide sequence: TGTGCCAGCTCACGGGACAGATACGAGCAGTACTTC. Translated, it gives CASSRDRYEQYF. Drawing the rest from reference TRBV18 and TRBJ2-7, the complete variable domain is NAGVMQNPRHLVRRRGQEARLRCSPMKGHSHVYWYRQLPEEGLKFMVYLQKENIIDESGMPKERFSAEFPKEGPSILRIQQVVRGDSAAYFCASSRDRYEQYFGPGTRLTVT.

V and J are TRBV6-5 and TRBJ1-1, with D possibly TRBD1 on 5 matching bases. The length of the CDR3 is 12 residues. Germline V gene data show CDR1 as MNHEY and CDR2 as SVGAGI. V lost 0 bases and J lost 10, with 9 bases in between. CDR3 protein: CASSYSSGGAFF. CDR3 DNA: TGTGCCAGCAGTTACTCATCGGGGGGAGCTTTCTTT.

DNA for the CDR3: TGTGCCAGCAGTGACAGAGGCCTCCCGGGCACTGAAGCTTTCTTT. It is translated as CASSDRGLPGTEAFF. The chain employs TRBV25-1 and TRBJ1-1; D ambiguous. Trimming removed 3 bases from V and 4 bases from J, with 15 bases in between. Germline V lookup: CDR1 MGHDK, CDR2 SYGVNS. The CDR3 runs to 15 residues.

The sample holds a few counts of this clone. The genes are TRBV1 and TRBJ2-3; the D call of TRBD2 is as the table states it, not checked on the DNA. TRBV1 counts as a pseudogene. This CDR3 spans 17 amino acids. The CDR3 region is CTSSQVFSGRRIDTQYF. CDR3 in DNA: TGCACCAGCAGCCAAGTTTTTAGTGGGAGACGTATAGATACGCAGTATTTT.

V gene TRBV5-6 combines with J gene TRBJ2-3; weak D call: TRBD1 (6 bases). CDR3 size: 13 residues. In germline, CDR1 is SGHDT, CDR2 YYEEEE. V lost 3 bases and J lost 4, with 9 bases in between. CDR3 residues: CASSWAGADTQYF. In DNA form, the CDR3 reads TGTGCCAGCAGCTGGGCAGGGGCAGATACGCAGTATTTT.

The chain is built from TRBV19 and TRBJ2-6; 8 bases match TRBD1. Losses at the gene ends were 4 bases for V and 0 bases for J; bases not matched to a gene: 5. CDR3 length: 17 amino acids. Per germline, CDR1 LNHDA and CDR2 SQIVND (reference sequence). For the CDR3, the DNA is TGTGCCAGTAGTAGGTTACAGGGGGTCTCTGGGGCCAACGTCCTGACTTTC. As protein: CASSRLQGVSGANVLTF.

The chain carries TRBV18 and TRBJ2-7, with 10 bases lining up with TRBD1. The V gene's germline CDR1 is KGHSH and CDR2 LQKENI. The V segment lost 5 bases and the J segment 7 bases; nucleotides outside the gene matches: 11. The CDR3 has 15 residues. The CDR3, as DNA: TGTGCCAGCTCATCTTTGACAGGGGGCGTAGAAGAGCAGTACTTC. Translation: CASSSLTGGVEEQYF. The full variable domain, with the rest looked up from reference TRBV18 and TRBJ2-7, is NAGVMQNPRHLVRRRGQEARLRCSPMKGHSHVYWYRQLPEEGLKFMVYLQKENIIDESGMPKERFSAEFPKEGPSILRIQQVVRGDSAAYFCASSSLTGGVEEQYFGPGTRLTVT.

The chain has TRBV4-1 and TRBJ1-2; no firm D call. This CDR3 has 17 amino acids. The germline CDR1 and CDR2 sequences are MGHRA and YSYEKL. Trimming shortened V by 0 bases and J by 8 bases, and 22 bases separated the two germline ends. CDR3 amino acids: CASSQDMDSYRGGGYTF. The CDR3 nucleotides are TGCGCCAGCAGCCAAGATATGGACTCATACCGTGGAGGGGGCTACACCTTC.

This clone was counted a few times. The V and J genes are TRBV5-4 and TRBJ2-5; 12 nucleotides align to TRBD1. Trimming took 4 bases from V and 4 from J; bases not matched to a gene: 5. This CDR3 region has 15 residues. Germline V gives CDR1 SGHNT, CDR2 YYREEE (reference sequence). DNA for the CDR3: TGTGCCAGCAGCGACGGGACAGGGGGCGGAGAGACCCAGTACTTC. This sequence encodes CASSDGTGGGETQYF. The complete variable domain, with remaining parts taken from reference TRBV5-4 and TRBJ2-5, reads ETGVTQSPTHLIKTRGQQVTLRCSSQSGHNTVSWYQQALGQGPQFIFQYYREEENGRGNFPPRFSGLQFPNYSSELNVNALELDDSALYLCASSDGTGGGETQYFGPGTRLLVL.

The chain employs TRBV19 and TRBJ2-1; D is perhaps TRBD2 (6 bases). Germline CDR1 reads LNHDA; CDR2 reads SQIVND (reference sequence). V lost 5 bases and J 6 bases, leaving 17 bases between the germline ends. CDR3 length: 15 amino acids. The CDR3 DNA is TGTGCCAGTAGTCCGTGGGGGGATTGGGTCAATGAGCAGTTCTTC. It specifies CASSPWGDWVNEQFF.

The chain recombines TRBV7-8 with TRBJ1-2, with TRBD1 matching over 8 bases. The V gene end was trimmed by 0 bases and the J gene end by 7 bases; junction bases not matched to a gene: 10. Germline V gene data show CDR1 as SGHVS and CDR2 as FQNEAQ. This CDR3 region has 16 residues. In DNA form, the CDR3 reads TGTGCCAGCAGCTTAGCTAACCAAGGGACAGGCTCTGGCTACACCTTC. It codes for CASSLANQGTGSGYTF.

The rearrangement links TRBV7-8 to TRBJ1-2; D is perhaps TRBD1 (5 bases). The V gene lost 8 bases and the J gene lost 8 bases, with 18 bases spanning the gap. CDR3 length equals 13 residues. The V gene's germline CDR1 is SGHVS and CDR2 FQNEAQ. CDR3 amino acids: CASAPRGVTGYTF. The CDR3 bases are TGTGCCAGCGCCCCTCGGGGGGTGACCGGCTACACCTTC.

The chain uses TRBV5-1 and TRBJ1-1, with D unclear. This CDR3 contains 13 residues. Trimming cost V 4 bases and J 0 bases, with 7 bases left between them. CDR1 and CDR2 from the germline V gene are SGHRS and YFSETQ. CDR3 nucleotides: TGCGCCAGCAGCCGAGGAGTGAACACTGAAGCTTTCTTT. Translation gives CASSRGVNTEAFF.

The chain combines TRBV7-8 with TRBJ1-4, with 8 bases fitting TRBD1. The ends lost 6 bases at V and 7 bases at J; junction bases unmatched: 10. CDR1 and CDR2 (germline): SGHVS, FQNEAQ. The CDR3 has 15 residues. The CDR3 protein is CASRQGARGSEKLFF. The CDR3 bases are TGTGCCAGCAGGCAGGGGGCGCGGGGTAGTGAAAAACTGTTTTTT. The variable domain in full, with the rest retrieved from reference TRBV7-8 and TRBJ1-4, is GAGVSQSPRYKVAKRGQDVALRCDPISGHVSLFWYQQALGQGPEFLTYFQNEAQLDKSGLPSDRFFAERPEGSVSTLKIQRTQQEDSAVYLCASRQGARGSEKLFFGSGTQLSVL.

V is TRBV6-6 and J is TRBJ2-5; D ambiguous. CDR1 is MNHNY, CDR2 SVGAGI, per germline (reference sequence). Trimming took 8 bases from V and 5 from J, leaving 21 bases between them. The CDR3 sequence is 15 residues long. The CDR3 sequence is CASSQAPHPGETQYF. CDR3 DNA sequence: TGTGCCAGCTCCCAAGCCCCCCACCCCGGGGAGACCCAGTACTTC.

The chain employs TRBV10-3 and TRBJ2-5; the D gene is possibly TRBD1 (6 bases). The J call may be mistaken, given a closer DNA end match to TRBJ2-7. The CDR3 extends over 14 amino acids. Germline V gene sequence: CDR1 ENHRY, CDR2 SYGVKD. CDR3 sequence (DNA): TGTGCCATCAGGGACCACAGGGAGCAGGGCGAGCAGTACTTC. Translating gives CAIRDHREQGEQYF.

The V gene is TRBV10-3, the J gene TRBJ2-5; D gene uncertain. Between the trimmed V and J ends, which lost 5 bases and 0 bases, there was a span of 13 bases. The CDR3 sequence is 15 residues long. The germline gives CDR1 ENHRY, CDR2 SYGVKD. DNA for the CDR3: TGTGCCATCAGTTTAACAGACGGCAACCAAGAGACCCAGTACTTC. The encoded protein is CAISLTDGNQETQYF.

The rearrangement uses TRBV7-8 and TRBJ2-5; 8 nucleotides match TRBD1. The V and J ends lost 6 bases and 7 bases, in that order; junction bases with no gene match: 13. The CDR3 runs 15 residues. CDR1 and CDR2 (germline): SGHVS, FQNEAQ. The CDR3: CASSSKRQGSGTQYF. The CDR3 region has the DNA TGTGCCAGCAGTTCCAAAAGACAGGGGTCAGGGACCCAGTACTTC.

Note on this clone: The sample carries other DNA sequences with the same CDR3. This sequence joins TRBV2 and TRBJ2-7; unclear D gene. V lost 6 bases, J lost 3 bases, and 9 bases lay in between. CDR1 and CDR2 (germline): SNHLY, FYNNEI. The CDR3 has 12 amino acids. CDR3 residues: CASRTGGYEQYF. The CDR3 DNA reads as TGTGCCAGCAGGACTGGTGGCTACGAGCAGTACTTC.

This clone was recorded once. The chain uses TRBV30 and TRBJ2-3; 10 bases are shared with TRBD2. CDR3 length equals 16 residues. Germline V gene sequence: CDR1 GTSNPN, CDR2 SVGIG (reference sequence). Trimming cost V 4 bases and J 1 base; bases outside gene matches: 8. The CDR3 is CAWTRAGGPGTDTQYF. CDR3 in DNA: TGTGCCTGGACCAGAGCGGGAGGGCCTGGCACAGATACGCAGTATTTT.

This clone appeared a few times. The rearrangement links TRBV28 to TRBJ2-1, with TRBD2 identical over 7 bases. Germline CDR1 reads MDHEN; CDR2 reads SYDVKM. This CDR3 has 15 amino acids. The V segment lost 3 bases and the J segment 9 bases; nucleotides outside the gene matches: 11. CDR3 sequence: CASSLYWEGPGEQFF. As DNA, the CDR3 is TGTGCCAGCAGTTTGTACTGGGAGGGGCCCGGTGAGCAGTTCTTC.

The chain has TRBV10-2 and TRBJ2-2; 12 nucleotides line up with TRBD2. The trim removed 6 bases at V and 2 bases at J, leaving 4 bases unmatched. Germline CDR1 and CDR2: WSHSY and SAAADI. The CDR3 is 16 amino acids. CDR3 protein: CASRTSGGLNTGELFF. The CDR3 DNA reads as TGCGCCAGCAGGACTAGCGGGGGTCTTAACACCGGGGAGCTGTTTTTT.

This clone was seen a single time. The gene calls are TRBV7-2 and TRBJ1-2, with 10 positions matching TRBD1. The CDR3 contains 15 residues. J gave up 5 bases and V 3 bases, and 6 bases lay outside the gene matches. Germline loops: CDR1 SGHTA, CDR2 FQGNSA. The CDR3 is CASSFGTGEIYGYTF. The CDR3 DNA reads TGTGCCAGCAGCTTCGGGACAGGGGAAATATATGGCTACACCTTC. Looking up the rest from reference TRBV7-2 and TRBJ1-2 gives the full variable domain: GAGVSQSPSNKVTEKGKDVELRCDPISGHTALYWYRQSLGQGLEFLIYFQGNSAPDKSGLPSDRFSAERTGGSVSTLTIQRTQQEDSAVYLCASSFGTGEIYGYTFGSGTRLTVV.

The chain uses TRBV5-1 and TRBJ2-3; the D gene is possibly TRBD1 (7 bases). This CDR3 is built from 15 residues. From germline, CDR1 is SGHRS and CDR2 YFSETQ. The ends were cut back, 4 bases at V and 2 bases at J, with 14 bases in the middle. The CDR3 is CASSRGTANTDTQYF. CDR3 nucleotide sequence: TGCGCCAGCAGCCGCGGGACAGCAAACACAGATACGCAGTATTTT. Drawing the rest from reference TRBV5-1 and TRBJ2-3, the complete variable domain is KAGVTQTPRYLIKTRGQQVTLSCSPISGHRSVSWYQQTPGQGLQFLFEYFSETQRNKGNFPGRFSGRQFSNSRSEMNVSTLELGDSALYLCASSRGTANTDTQYFGPGTRLTVL.

The chain couples TRBV10-3 to TRBJ1-3; D ambiguous. The V end lost 10 bases, the J end lost 2 bases, and 12 bases lay between the germline ends. The CDR3 covers 13 residues. The germline V gene has CDR1 ENHRY and CDR2 SYGVKD. The CDR3 loop is CATTGQPGNTIYF. The CDR3 DNA reads TGTGCCACCACGGGTCAACCTGGAAACACCATATATTTT.

The chain employs TRBV4-1 and TRBJ2-1, with TRBD2 identical over 14 bases. The CDR3 spans 18 residues. V lost 0 bases and J lost 9; bases outside the gene matches: 10. Germline V CDR1 and CDR2: MGHRA, YSYEKL. CDR3 loop: CASSQDPTSGGAGSEQFF. CDR3 nucleotide sequence: TGCGCCAGCAGCCAAGACCCGACTAGCGGGGGGGCAGGTAGTGAGCAGTTCTTC.

The chain joins TRBV5-1 to TRBJ2-5; D unresolved. Trimming cost V 1 base and J 5 bases, with 12 bases left between them. Germline CDR1 and CDR2: SGHRS and YFSETQ. The CDR3 covers 14 residues. DNA for the CDR3: TGCGCCAGCAGCTTGTTTGGCGGAAGGGAGACCCAGTACTTC. It is translated as CASSLFGGRETQYF.

The V call is TRBV7-9, the J call TRBJ1-2, with D unresolved. The germline V and J ends were trimmed by 5 bases and 8 bases, with 9 bases remaining between them. This CDR3 has 11 residues. From germline, CDR1 is SEHNR and CDR2 FQNEAQ (reference sequence). CDR3: CASSAGGGYTF. The CDR3, as DNA: TGTGCCAGCAGCGCGGGAGGCGGCTACACCTTC.

The rearrangement joins TRBV28 to TRBJ1-3; 9 bases are shared with TRBD1. With 8 bases clipped from V and 3 bases from J, the junction kept 8 bases outside the gene matches. CDR3 size: 15 residues. Germline V gene lookup returns CDR1 MDHEN and CDR2 SYDVKM. CDR3 coding DNA: TGTGCCAGCGGCCGGACAGGGGAGGATGGAAACACCATATATTTT. It codes for CASGRTGEDGNTIYF.